Listed here is a single TCR beta chain. This sample was taken from a study of T cell changes during pregnancy in multiple sclerosis. The trim removed 2 bases at V and 9 bases at J, leaving 6 bases unmatched. Germline V CDR1 and CDR2: SGHKS, YYEKEE (reference sequence). This CDR3 comprises 14 residues. TCRdb keeps only in-frame clones here, not all; method: immunoSEQ multiplex PCR. In the table there are 81,000 or so clones, around 90% of which are singletons. The source is a female donor in good health, serving as a control in a pregnancy study. Some clones in this sample may be carry-over from other donors' samples. The chain couples TRBV5-5 to TRBJ2-4; 9 nucleotides line up with TRBD2. Here the sequenced sample was PBMCs, taken in the first trimester of pregnancy. For the CDR3, the DNA is TGTGCCAGCAGCTTAGATAGCGGGAGATCCATTCAGTACTTC. Translated: CASSLDSGRSIQYF.